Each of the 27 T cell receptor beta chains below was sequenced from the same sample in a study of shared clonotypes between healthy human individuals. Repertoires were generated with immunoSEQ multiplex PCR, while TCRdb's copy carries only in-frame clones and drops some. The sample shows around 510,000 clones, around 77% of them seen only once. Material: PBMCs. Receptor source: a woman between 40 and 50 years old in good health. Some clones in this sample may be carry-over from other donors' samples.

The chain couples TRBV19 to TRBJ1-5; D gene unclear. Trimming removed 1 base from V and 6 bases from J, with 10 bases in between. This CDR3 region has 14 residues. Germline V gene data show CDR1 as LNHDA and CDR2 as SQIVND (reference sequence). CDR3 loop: CASSIGINPQPQHF. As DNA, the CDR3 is TGTGCCAGTAGTATAGGGATTAACCCTCAGCCCCAGCATTTT. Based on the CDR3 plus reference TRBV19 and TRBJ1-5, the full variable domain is DGGITQSPKYLFRKEGQNVTLSCEQNLNHDAMYWYRQDPGQGLRLIYYSQIVNDFQKGDIAEGYSVSREKKESFPLTVTSAQKNPTAFYLCASSIGINPQPQHFGDGTRLSIL.

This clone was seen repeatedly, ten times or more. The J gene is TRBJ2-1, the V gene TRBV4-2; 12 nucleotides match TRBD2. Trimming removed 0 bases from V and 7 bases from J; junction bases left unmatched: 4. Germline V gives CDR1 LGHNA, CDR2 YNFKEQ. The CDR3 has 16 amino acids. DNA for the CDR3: TGTGCCAGCAGCCAAGACCCGACTAGCGGGAGTAATGAGCAGTTCTTC. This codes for CASSQDPTSGSNEQFF.

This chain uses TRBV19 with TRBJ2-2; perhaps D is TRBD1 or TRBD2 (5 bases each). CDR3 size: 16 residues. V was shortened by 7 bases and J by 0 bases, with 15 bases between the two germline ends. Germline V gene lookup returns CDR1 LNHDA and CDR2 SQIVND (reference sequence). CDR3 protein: CASMWGRNANTGELFF. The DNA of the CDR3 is TGTGCCAGTATGTGGGGACGGAACGCGAACACCGGGGAGCTGTTTTTT. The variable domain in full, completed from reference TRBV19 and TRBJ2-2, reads DGGITQSPKYLFRKEGQNVTLSCEQNLNHDAMYWYRQDPGQGLRLIYYSQIVNDFQKGDIAEGYSVSREKKESFPLTVTSAQKNPTAFYLCASMWGRNANTGELFFGEGSRLTVL.

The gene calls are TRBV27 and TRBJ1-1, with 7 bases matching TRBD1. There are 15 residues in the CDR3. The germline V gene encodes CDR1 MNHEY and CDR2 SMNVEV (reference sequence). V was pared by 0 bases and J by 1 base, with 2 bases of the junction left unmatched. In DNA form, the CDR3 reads TGTGCCAGCAGTTTATCGGACAGGCCGAACACTGAAGCTTTCTTT. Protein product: CASSLSDRPNTEAFF.

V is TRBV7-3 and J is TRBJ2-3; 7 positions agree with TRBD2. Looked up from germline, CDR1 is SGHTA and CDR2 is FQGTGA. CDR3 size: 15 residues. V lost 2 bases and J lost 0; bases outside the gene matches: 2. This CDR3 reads CASSLEAGSTDTQYF. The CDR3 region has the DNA TGTGCCAGCAGCTTAGAAGCGGGAAGCACAGATACGCAGTATTTT.

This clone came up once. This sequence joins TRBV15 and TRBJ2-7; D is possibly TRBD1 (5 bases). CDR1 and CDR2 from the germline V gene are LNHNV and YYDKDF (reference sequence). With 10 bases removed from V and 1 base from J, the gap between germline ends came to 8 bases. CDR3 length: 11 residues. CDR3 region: CASHRSYEQYF. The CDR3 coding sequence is TGTGCCAGCCACAGGTCCTACGAGCAGTACTTC.

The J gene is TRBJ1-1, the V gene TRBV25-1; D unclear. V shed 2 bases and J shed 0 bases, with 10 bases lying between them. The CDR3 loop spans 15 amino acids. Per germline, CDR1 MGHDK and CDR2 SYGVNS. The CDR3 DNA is TGTGCCAGCAGTGAAATAGGTAGTATGAACACTGAAGCTTTCTTT. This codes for CASSEIGSMNTEAFF.

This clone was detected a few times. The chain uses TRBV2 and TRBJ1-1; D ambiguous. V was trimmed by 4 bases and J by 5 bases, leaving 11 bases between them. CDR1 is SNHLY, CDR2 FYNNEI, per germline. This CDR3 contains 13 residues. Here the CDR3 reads CASSGGSRTEAFF. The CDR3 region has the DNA TGTGCCAGCAGTGGTGGGAGTAGGACTGAAGCTTTCTTT.

The DNA for the CDR3 is TGTGCCAGCAGCTACAGCGGGAGTGGGGACAATGAGCAGTTCTTC. It is translated as CASSYSGSGDNEQFF. The chain combines TRBV7-3 with TRBJ2-1; 8 nucleotides line up with TRBD2. V was clipped by 4 bases and J by 5 bases; unmatched bases: 7. This CDR3 has 15 amino acids. The germline V gene has CDR1 SGHTA and CDR2 FQGTGA.

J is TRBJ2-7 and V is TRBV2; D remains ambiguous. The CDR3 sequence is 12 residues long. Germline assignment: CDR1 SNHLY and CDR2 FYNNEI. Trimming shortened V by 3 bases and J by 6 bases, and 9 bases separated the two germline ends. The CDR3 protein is CASSEDSFEQYF. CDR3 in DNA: TGTGCCAGCAGTGAGGATAGTTTCGAGCAGTACTTC.

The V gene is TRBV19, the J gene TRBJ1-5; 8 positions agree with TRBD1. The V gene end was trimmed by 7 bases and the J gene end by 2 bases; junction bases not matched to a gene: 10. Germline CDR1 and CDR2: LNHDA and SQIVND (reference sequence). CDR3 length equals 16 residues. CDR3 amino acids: CASIQMQGAGNQPQHF. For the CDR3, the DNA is TGTGCCAGTATCCAAATGCAGGGGGCGGGCAATCAGCCCCAGCATTTT.

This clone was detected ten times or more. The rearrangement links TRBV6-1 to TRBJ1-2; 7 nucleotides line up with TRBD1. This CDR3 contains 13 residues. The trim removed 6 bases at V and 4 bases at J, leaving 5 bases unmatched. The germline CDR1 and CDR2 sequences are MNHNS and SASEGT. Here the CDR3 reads CASREDRFYGYTF. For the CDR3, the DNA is TGTGCCAGCAGGGAGGACAGGTTCTATGGCTACACCTTC.

In nucleotides, the CDR3 is TGTGCCAGCAGCTTTGTAGCGGGAGGGCCGCTTGAGCAGTTCTTC. It translates to CASSFVAGGPLEQFF. The chain is built from TRBV27 and TRBJ2-1, with 11 bases lining up with TRBD2. CDR3 length: 15 residues. Germline values: CDR1 MNHEY, CDR2 SMNVEV (reference sequence). Trimming at V came to 6 bases and at J to 9 bases, leaving 10 bases not matched to a gene.

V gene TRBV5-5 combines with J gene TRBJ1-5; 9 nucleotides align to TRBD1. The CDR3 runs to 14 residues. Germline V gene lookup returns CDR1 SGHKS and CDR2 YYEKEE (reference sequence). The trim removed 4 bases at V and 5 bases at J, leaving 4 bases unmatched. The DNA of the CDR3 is TGTGCCAGCAGCGCCGGACAGGGGCATCAGCCCCAGCATTTT. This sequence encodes CASSAGQGHQPQHF.

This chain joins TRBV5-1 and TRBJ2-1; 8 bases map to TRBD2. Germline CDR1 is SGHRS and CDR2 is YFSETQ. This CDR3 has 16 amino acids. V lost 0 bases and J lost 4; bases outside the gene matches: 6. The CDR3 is CASSLAGTRSYNEQFF. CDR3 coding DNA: TGCGCCAGCAGCTTGGCCGGGACTAGATCTTACAATGAGCAGTTCTTC.

The CDR3 sequence: CASSPPGQGFTQYF. The CDR3 DNA sequence: TGTGCCAGCAGTCCGCCGGGACAGGGGTTTACGCAGTATTTT. The rearrangement uses TRBV6-5 and TRBJ2-3; TRBD1 matches at 10 bases. Trimming removed 5 bases from V and 8 bases from J; junction bases left unmatched: 7. The CDR3 loop spans 14 amino acids. The germline V gene encodes CDR1 MNHEY and CDR2 SVGAGI.

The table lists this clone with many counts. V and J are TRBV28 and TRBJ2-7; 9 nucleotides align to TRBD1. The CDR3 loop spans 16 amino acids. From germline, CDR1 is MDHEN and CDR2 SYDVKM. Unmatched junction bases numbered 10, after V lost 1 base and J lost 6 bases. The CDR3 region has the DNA TGTGCCAGCAGTTTATCGTGGACAGGGGTATTTCGCGAGCAGTACTTC. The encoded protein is CASSLSWTGVFREQYF.

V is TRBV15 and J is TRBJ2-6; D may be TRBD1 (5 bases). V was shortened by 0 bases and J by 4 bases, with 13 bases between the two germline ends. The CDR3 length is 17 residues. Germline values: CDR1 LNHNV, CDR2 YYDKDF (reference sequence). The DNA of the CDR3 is TGTGCCACCAGCAGAGATCGACAGCCCTCCGGGGCCAACGTCCTGACTTTC. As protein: CATSRDRQPSGANVLTF.

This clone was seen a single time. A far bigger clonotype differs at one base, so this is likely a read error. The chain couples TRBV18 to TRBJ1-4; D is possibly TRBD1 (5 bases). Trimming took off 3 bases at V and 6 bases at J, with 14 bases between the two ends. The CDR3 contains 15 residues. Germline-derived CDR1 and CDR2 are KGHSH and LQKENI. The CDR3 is CASSPPAGLDEKLFF. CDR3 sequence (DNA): TGTGCCAGCTCACCGCCGGCAGGGCTGGATGAAAAACTGTTTTTT.

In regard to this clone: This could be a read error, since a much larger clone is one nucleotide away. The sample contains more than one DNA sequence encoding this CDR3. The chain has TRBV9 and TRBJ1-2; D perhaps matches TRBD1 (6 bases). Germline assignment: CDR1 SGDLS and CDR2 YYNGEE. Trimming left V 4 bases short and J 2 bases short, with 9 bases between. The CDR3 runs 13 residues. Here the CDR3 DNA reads TGTGCCAGCAGCCCGGACAGAAACTATGGCTACACCTTC. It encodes CASSPDRNYGYTF.

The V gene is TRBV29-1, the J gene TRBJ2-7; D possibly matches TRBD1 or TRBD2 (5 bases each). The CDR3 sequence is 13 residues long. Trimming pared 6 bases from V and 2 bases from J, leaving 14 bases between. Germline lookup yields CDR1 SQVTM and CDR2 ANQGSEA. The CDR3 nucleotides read TGCAGCGTCGCCAGCCGGGACCCCTACGAGCAGTACTTC. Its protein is CSVASRDPYEQYF.

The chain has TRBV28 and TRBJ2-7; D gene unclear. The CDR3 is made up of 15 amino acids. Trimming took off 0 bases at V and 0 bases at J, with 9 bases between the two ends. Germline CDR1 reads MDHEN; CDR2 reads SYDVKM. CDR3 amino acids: CASSLWLGSSYEQYF. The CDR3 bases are TGTGCCAGCAGTTTATGGTTGGGTAGCTCCTACGAGCAGTACTTC.

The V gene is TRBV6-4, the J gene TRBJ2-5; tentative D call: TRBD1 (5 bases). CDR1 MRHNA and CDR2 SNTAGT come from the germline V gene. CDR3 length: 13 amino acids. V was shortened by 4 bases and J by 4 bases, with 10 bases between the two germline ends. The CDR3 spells CASSGQRGETQYF. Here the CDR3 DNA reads TGTGCCAGCAGTGGCCAAAGGGGAGAGACCCAGTACTTC.

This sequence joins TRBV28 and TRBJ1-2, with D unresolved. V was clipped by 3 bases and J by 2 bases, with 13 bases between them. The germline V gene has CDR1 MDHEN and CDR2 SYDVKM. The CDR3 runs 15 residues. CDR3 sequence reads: CASSFGSFGNYGYTF. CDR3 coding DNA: TGTGCCAGCAGTTTTGGGTCCTTCGGAAACTATGGCTACACCTTC.

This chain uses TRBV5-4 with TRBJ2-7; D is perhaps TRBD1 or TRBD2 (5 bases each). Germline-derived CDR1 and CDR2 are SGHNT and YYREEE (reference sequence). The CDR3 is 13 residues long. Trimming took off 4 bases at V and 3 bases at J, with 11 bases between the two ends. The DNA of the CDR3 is TGTGCCAGCAGCAGGGACCTGATCTACGAGCAGTACTTC. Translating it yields CASSRDLIYEQYF.

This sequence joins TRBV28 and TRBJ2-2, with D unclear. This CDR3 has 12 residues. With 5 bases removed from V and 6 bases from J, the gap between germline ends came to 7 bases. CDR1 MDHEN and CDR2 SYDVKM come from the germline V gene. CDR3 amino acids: CASSPPPGELFF. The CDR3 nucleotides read TGTGCCAGCAGTCCCCCCCCCGGGGAGCTGTTTTTT.

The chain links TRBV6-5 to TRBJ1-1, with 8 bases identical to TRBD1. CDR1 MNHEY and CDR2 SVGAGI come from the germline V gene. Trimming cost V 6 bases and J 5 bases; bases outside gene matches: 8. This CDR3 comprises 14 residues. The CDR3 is CASRTGTGGTEAFF. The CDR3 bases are TGTGCCAGCAGGACCGGGACAGGAGGGACTGAAGCTTTCTTT.